Below are 16 T cell receptor beta chains sequenced from a single sample in a study of Graves' ophthalmopathy and Graves' hyperthyroidism. RNA transcripts were the source from which TCR beta CDR3 regions were amplified. The library came from an HTBI-primed first-round RT-PCR and a second-round multiplex PCR. Via MiXCR, TCRdb re-called the multiplex PCR reads, giving one row per CDR3 protein. There are hundreds of thousands of distinct CDR3 sequences in the sample; 35% to 50% occur only once, and 3% to 3.5% lies in the top ten. The sample consisted of peripheral blood. The source is an adult man with Graves' ophthalmopathy.

This chain links TRBV10-3 with TRBJ1-4, with 10 bases aligning to TRBD1. The V segment lost 5 bases and the J segment 8 bases; nucleotides outside the gene matches: 8. The CDR3 covers 15 residues. Germline lookup yields CDR1 ENHRY and CDR2 SYGVKD. DNA of the CDR3: TGTGCCATCAGTCGACTCGGGACAGGGGACGAAAAACTGTTTTTT. This sequence encodes CAISRLGTGDEKLFF.

This clonotype has at least ten counts. The J gene is TRBJ1-3, the V gene TRBV12-3 or TRBV12-4, with 8 nucleotides matching TRBD1. The length of the CDR3 is 14 residues. V was clipped by 8 bases and J by 3 bases; unmatched bases: 6. The CDR3 loop reads CASDRGEFGNTIYF. The CDR3 bases are TGTGCCAGCGACAGGGGCGAATTTGGAAACACCATATATTTT.

CDR3 nucleotide sequence: TGTGCCATCAGTGCTAGAGACGGGACAGGGGGCGGCTACACCTTC. The encoded protein is CAISARDGTGGGYTF. The V call is TRBV10-3, the J call TRBJ1-2, with 12 positions matching TRBD1. Germline values: CDR1 ENHRY, CDR2 SYGVKD. Losses at the gene ends were 4 bases for V and 8 bases for J; bases not matched to a gene: 8. CDR3 length: 15 amino acids.

Note on this clonotype: A junction boundary mismatches the germline segment, possibly from a read error. The chain has TRBV7-9 and TRBJ2-2; D not resolved. The germline gives CDR1 SEHNR, CDR2 FQNEAQ (reference sequence). The CDR3 spans 19 residues. This CDR3 reads CASSQAPKPMTIVPGELFF. DNA for the CDR3: TGCGCCAGCAGCCAAGCGCCAAAACCAATGACAATCGTTCCCGGGGAGCTGTTTTTT. The entire variable domain, with the rest obtained from reference TRBV7-9 and TRBJ2-2, is as follows: DTGVSQNPRHKITKRGQNVTFRCDPISEHNRLYWYRQTLGQGPEFLTYFQNEAQLEKSRLLSDRFSAERPKGSFSTLEIQRTEQGDSAMYLCASSQAPKPMTIVPGELFFGEGSRLTVL.

In its sample, this clonotype was seen many times. This chain links TRBV6-1 with TRBJ1-5, with no clear D. Trimming removed 6 bases at V and 3 bases at J, with 6 bases between. Germline V gene sequence: CDR1 MNHNS, CDR2 SASEGT. The CDR3 is 12 residues long. The CDR3 nucleotides read TGTGCCAGCAGGGAAAACAATCAGCCCCAGCATTTT. The encoded protein is CASRENNQPQHF.

The gene calls are TRBV4-3 and TRBJ2-7, with 10 bases identical to TRBD2. Germline V gene data show CDR1 as LGHNA and CDR2 as YSLEER. With V trimmed by 0 bases and J by 6 bases, 8 bases remained unmatched. The CDR3 spans 16 residues. This CDR3 is CASSQEPAGGHPEQYF. Written as DNA, the CDR3 is TGCGCCAGCAGCCAAGAACCAGCGGGGGGGCATCCCGAGCAGTACTTC.

The chain has TRBV20-1 and TRBJ1-2; tentative D call: TRBD1 (5 bases). CDR1 is DFQATT, CDR2 SNEGSKA, per germline (reference sequence). V was shortened by 6 bases and J by 3 bases, with 23 bases between the two germline ends. CDR3 length: 16 residues. The DNA for the CDR3 is TGCAGTGCCCTAAACGTCCAGAAACGAGGGGACTATGGCTACACCTTC. It specifies CSALNVQKRGDYGYTF.

This clonotype showed up many times. The V and J genes are TRBV7-3 and TRBJ2-2; D is uncertain. Germline-derived CDR1 and CDR2 are SGHTA and FQGTGA. The CDR3 has 15 residues. V gave up 1 base and J gave up 5 bases, with 11 bases separating them. The CDR3 bases are TGTGCCAGCAGCTTAAACTCCCTAGGTACCGGGGAGCTGTTTTTT. Protein: CASSLNSLGTGELFF.

This clonotype was seen more than once but under ten times. The CDR3 loop reads CASSEPIDSSYEQYF. The CDR3, as DNA: TGTGCCAGCAGTGAACCCATAGACAGCTCCTACGAGCAGTACTTC. J is TRBJ2-7 and V is TRBV2; TRBD1 is a possible D gene (5 bases). Trimming removed 2 bases at V and 0 bases at J, with 11 bases between. Germline CDR1 SNHLY, CDR2 FYNNEI. The CDR3 consists of 15 residues.

This clonotype has at least ten counts. The rearrangement uses TRBV12-3 or TRBV12-4 and TRBJ1-1, with a weak D call TRBD1 (5 bases). The CDR3 has 12 residues. V was pared by 4 bases and J by 8 bases, with 11 bases between. The CDR3 protein is CASSSRGGEAFF. The CDR3 region has the DNA TGTGCCAGCAGTTCGCGGGGGGGAGAAGCTTTCTTT.

This chain connects TRBV3-1 to TRBJ1-1; D call uncertain. The germline CDR1 and CDR2 sequences are LGHDT and YNNKEL (reference sequence). There are 13 residues in the CDR3. Trimming shortened V by 7 bases and J by 1 base, and 10 bases separated the two germline ends. The CDR3 DNA follows: TGTGCCAGCACGACCGCAGAGAACACTGAAGCTTTCTTT. Protein product: CASTTAENTEAFF.

This clonotype was detected a few times. The chain is built from TRBV12-3 or TRBV12-4 and TRBJ2-7; 7 nucleotides align to TRBD1. V dropped 1 base and J dropped 7; count of bases not matched to a gene: 7. The CDR3 length is 14 residues. CDR3 amino acids: CASSLVQGFREQYF. DNA of the CDR3: TGTGCCAGCAGTTTAGTACAGGGGTTTCGGGAGCAGTACTTC.

In the case of this clonotype: This may arise from a read error, as a much more abundant clone is one base away. The chain links TRBV7-6 to TRBJ2-2; either TRBD1 or TRBD2 may supply D (6 bases each). The CDR3 is made up of 16 amino acids. Germline V gene data show CDR1 as SGHVS and CDR2 as FNYEAQ. In DNA, the CDR3 is TGTGCCGGCAGCTTAGGGAGGACAGTGAACACCGGGGAGCTGTTTTTT. Amino acid sequence: CAGSLGRTVNTGELFF. Full variable domain (missing parts from reference TRBV7-6 and TRBJ2-2): GAGVSQSPRYKVTKRGQDVALRCDPISGHVSLYWYRQALGQGPEFLTYFNYEAQQDKSGLPNDRFSAERPEGSISTLTIQRTEQRDSAMYRCAGSLGRTVNTGELFFGEGSRLTVL.

This clonotype was detected many times. The rearrangement joins TRBV20-1 to TRBJ1-1, with D perhaps matching TRBD1 (5 bases). CDR3 length equals 12 residues. Germline CDR1 is DFQATT and CDR2 is SNEGSKA (reference sequence). V was clipped by 1 base and J by 3 bases, with 6 bases between them. The CDR3 loop is CSARGGDTEAFF. The DNA for the CDR3 is TGCAGTGCTAGAGGGGGGGACACTGAAGCTTTCTTT.

The rearrangement joins TRBV20-1 to TRBJ1-1; D not certain. With 5 bases removed from V and 7 bases from J, the gap between germline ends came to 11 bases. There are 11 residues in the CDR3. Germline CDR1 and CDR2: DFQATT and SNEGSKA (reference sequence). The CDR3 DNA reads TGCAGTGCTGCGCCTGTGTTTGAAGCTTTCTTT. Translation: CSAAPVFEAFF.

The J gene is TRBJ2-5, the V gene TRBV2; 11 bases line up with TRBD1. With 8 bases clipped from V and 5 bases from J, the junction kept 7 bases outside the gene matches. The CDR3 has 14 residues. Per the germline V gene, CDR1 is SNHLY and CDR2 is FYNNEI. For the CDR3, the DNA is TGTGCCAGCTGCCTGGGACAGGGGGAGGAGACCCAGTACTTC. Translating gives CASCLGQGEETQYF.